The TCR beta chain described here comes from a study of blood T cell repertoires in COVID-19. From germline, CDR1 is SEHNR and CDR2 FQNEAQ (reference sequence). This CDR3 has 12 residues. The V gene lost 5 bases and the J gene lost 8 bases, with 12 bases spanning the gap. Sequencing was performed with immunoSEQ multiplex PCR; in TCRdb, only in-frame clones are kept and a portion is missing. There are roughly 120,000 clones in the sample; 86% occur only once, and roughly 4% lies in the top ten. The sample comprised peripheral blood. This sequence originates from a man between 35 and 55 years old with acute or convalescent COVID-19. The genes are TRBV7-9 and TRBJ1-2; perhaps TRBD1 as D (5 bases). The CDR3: CASSHGTYGYTF. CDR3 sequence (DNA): TGTGCCAGCAGCCATGGGACTTACGGCTACACCTTC.